The rows below give T cell receptor beta chains drawn from one sample of a study of metastatic and nonmetastatic thyroid tumors. TCRdb reanalyzed the PCR reads via MiXCR. The repertoire holds approximately 69,000 clones, with 14% as singletons. Sequencing input: blood. The receptor set was obtained from a male donor with papillary thyroid cancer or a benign thyroid nodule (not recorded which). Some clones in this sample may be carry-over from other donors' samples. CDR3s include the opening cysteine and the closing phenylalanine or tryptophan. A D gene is named only where the DNA matches it firmly. Only some rows state a clone size, as once, few, many or a class for expanded clones.

CDR3nt | CDR3aa | abundance | j_gene | d_gene | v_gene
TGCGCCAGCAGCTTTACCGGGACAGGTTTTGTTGGCTACACCTTC | CASSFTGTGFVGYTF | many | TRBJ1-2 | TRBD1 | TRBV5-1
TGCAGTGCTAGAACTCCAGGGCAGGGTGGGTACGAGCAGTACTTC | CSARTPGQGGYEQYF | many | TRBJ2-7 | - | TRBV20-1
TGCGCCAGCAGGGGACAGGGGGATTCACCCCTCCACTTT | CASRGQGDSPLHF | - | TRBJ1-6 | TRBD1 | TRBV5-1
TGTGCCAGCAGCCCCGGACAGGGGGGAGATACGCAGTATTTT | CASSPGQGGDTQYF | many | TRBJ2-3 | TRBD1 | TRBV7-2
TGCGCCAGCAGTGAGTCTGCCGGTGGCGGGGGGACACACTATGGCTACACCTTC | CASSESAGGGGTHYGYTF | few | TRBJ1-2 | - | TRBV10-1
TGCGCCAGCAGCAGGGGACAGCGAGAGACCCAGTACTTC | CASSRGQRETQYF | many | TRBJ2-5 | TRBD1 | TRBV5-1
TGTGCCAGCAGCTTGCAGGGGACGAGGGGCTACACCTTC | CASSLQGTRGYTF | many | TRBJ1-2 | - | TRBV5-6
TGTGCCAGCAGCTTAGTCCCAGCCTCTGGAAACACCATATATTTT | CASSLVPASGNTIYF | many | TRBJ1-3 | - | TRBV11-2
TGTGCCAGCAGTCCTGCCGGGACAGCTAACTATGGCTACACCTTC | CASSPAGTANYGYTF | - | TRBJ1-2 | TRBD1 | TRBV27
TGTGCCAGCAGCACCACTAGAACAGATACGCAGTATTTT | CASSTTRTDTQYF | many | TRBJ2-3 | - | TRBV5-6
TGTGCCAGCAGCCTGTGGGACAGGCGCTCTGGAAACACCATATATTTT | CASSLWDRRSGNTIYF | many | TRBJ1-3 | TRBD1 | TRBV11-1
TGTGCCTGGAGAATTCAAGGGAGCTACATGAACACTGAAGCTTTCTTT | CAWRIQGSYMNTEAFF | many | TRBJ1-1 | - | TRBV30
TGCGCCAGCAGCTTGACAGGGTTCCTCACCTACGAGCAGTACTTC | CASSLTGFLTYEQYF | - | TRBJ2-7 | - | TRBV5-1
TGTGCCAGCTCACTGGGGACCGGGACAGGGGATTCACCCCTCCACTTT | CASSLGTGTGDSPLHF | many | TRBJ1-6 | TRBD1 | TRBV18
TGTGCCAGCAGTGAACGACTTAGCGGGAGTATATACGAGCAGTACTTC | CASSERLSGSIYEQYF | medium-sized | TRBJ2-7 | TRBD2 | TRBV25-1
TGTGCCAGCAGCCCTCCCTGGGTGCACAATGAGCAGTTCTTC | CASSPPWVHNEQFF | few | TRBJ2-1 | - | TRBV7-9
TGCAGTGCTAGAGAAGCGCAGGGGCGATCCTATAATTCACCCCTCCACTTT | CSAREAQGRSYNSPLHF | many | TRBJ1-6 | - | TRBV20-1
TGTGCCAGCAGCTTATGGGTGGGGGATGGTGCCCAAGAGACCCAGTACTTC | CASSLWVGDGAQETQYF | - | TRBJ2-5 | - | TRBV7-8
TGCAGTGCACCAAAAATTGGGCGAAACTATGGCTACACCTTC | CSAPKIGRNYGYTF | many | TRBJ1-2 | - | TRBV20-1
TGTGCCAGCAGCTTATTCGCTAACACAGATACGCAGTATTTT | CASSLFANTDTQYF | many | TRBJ2-3 | - | TRBV7-2
TGCAGTGCTCCAACCGGGACAGGGGCTGGGATTGAAGCTTTCTTT | CSAPTGTGAGIEAFF | many | TRBJ1-1 | TRBD1 | TRBV20-1
TGTGCCAGCAGTGTCTATGGTACGGTGAACACTGAAGCTTTCTTT | CASSVYGTVNTEAFF | - | TRBJ1-1 | - | TRBV6-1
TGCAGTGCTGAGCGGAACACAGATACGCAGTATTTT | CSAERNTDTQYF | many | TRBJ2-3 | - | TRBV20-1
TGTGCCAGCAGCCAATTTTGGGACAGCCCCACGGATACGCATTATTTT | CASSQFWDSPTDTHYF | - | TRBJ2-3 | TRBD1 | TRBV4-2
TGTGCCAGCAGCCCCGCCCCGCGGGCTGGGGGGATTGCGGAGCAGTTCTTC | CASSPAPRAGGIAEQFF | many | TRBJ2-1 | - | TRBV7-2
TGTGCCAGCAGCTTAGACAGGGCTCAGCCCCAGCATTTT | CASSLDRAQPQHF | - | TRBJ1-5 | - | TRBV11-2
TGTGCCAGCAGTCCCGGGTTCCGGACGTTCTCTGGAAACACCATATATTTT | CASSPGFRTFSGNTIYF | many | TRBJ1-3 | - | TRBV28
TGCGCCAGCAGCCAAGATTGGAGTCAGCCCCAGCATTTT | CASSQDWSQPQHF | many | TRBJ1-5 | - | TRBV4-3
TGTGCCAGCAGTTACCAGGCCCCAGGGAACACCGGGGAGCTGTTTTTT | CASSYQAPGNTGELFF | - | TRBJ2-2 | - | TRBV6-5
TGCAGTGCTAGAATTTGGGGGTTCAGCAACGAGCAGTACTTC | CSARIWGFSNEQYF | - | TRBJ2-7 | - | TRBV20-1
TGTGCCAGCAGCTTAGTCTCAGGAGCAGGTGAGCAGTTCTTC | CASSLVSGAGEQFF | many | TRBJ2-1 | - | TRBV11-3
TGTGCCAGTAGTCCAAGGACAGGGGTGAACACTGAAGCTTTCTTT | CASSPRTGVNTEAFF | many | TRBJ1-1 | TRBD1 | TRBV19
TGTGCCAGCGAGAGGGACGACCCAGATACGCAGTATTTT | CASERDDPDTQYF | - | TRBJ2-3 | - | TRBV12-3/TRBV12-4
TGCAGTGCAGGCGGGAACTCCGTTATAGATACGCAGTATTTT | CSAGGNSVIDTQYF | - | TRBJ2-3 | - | TRBV20-1
TGTGCCAGCAGCTTAGTGGTGTGGAACACTGAAGCTTTCTTT | CASSLVVWNTEAFF | many | TRBJ1-1 | - | TRBV7-2
TGCAGTGCTAGGGTTAGCGGGAGTTTAAATGAGCAGTTCTTC | CSARVSGSLNEQFF | many | TRBJ2-1 | TRBD2 | TRBV20-1
TGTGCCAGCAGTCTCCGGGAACTAGCGGGAGAAGTGTCCTACAATGAGCAGTTCTTC | CASSLRELAGEVSYNEQFF | many | TRBJ2-1 | TRBD2 | TRBV6-6
TGTGCCAGTAGTGCGGACAGGGGGCTCGAGCAGTACTTC | CASSADRGLEQYF | many | TRBJ2-7 | TRBD1 | TRBV19
TGTGCCAGCGGACCCCGGGGTTCCTATGAGCAGTTCTTC | CASGPRGSYEQFF | many | TRBJ2-1 | - | TRBV27
TGTGCCAGCAGCCTATCGGGAGGGTCCACAGATACGCAGTATTTT | CASSLSGGSTDTQYF | - | TRBJ2-3 | TRBD2 | TRBV7-3
TGCGCCAGCAGCCCGACAGGTGACAATGAGCAGTTCTTC | CASSPTGDNEQFF | many | TRBJ2-1 | - | TRBV4-1
TGTGCCAGCAGTGACAATCAGGTGCGGTCTGAAGCTTTCTTT | CASSDNQVRSEAFF | many | TRBJ1-1 | - | TRBV6-1